The source of this T cell receptor beta chain is a study of T cells in localized non-small cell lung cancer (dated by TCRdb to 2020 to 2022). Background on the whole study: Comparing tumors with uninvolved tumor-adjacent lungs, the study looked at the T cell repertoires of fewer than 250 patients with early-stage NSCLC. The cohort comprised 200 to 300 treatment-naïve NSCLC patients with resected, localized lung tumors. NSCLC patients had a mean age of roughly 66 years, and more than 120 were male and about a hundred female.

A note on this clone: What this receptor recognizes is not known. Per-base quality was not reported, and no clone a single base away is much larger than it.

Study-wide conclusions, independent of this receptor: Because the study design was exploratory, TCR variables were selected using unadjusted p-values without false-discovery rate correction. Uninvolved tumor-adjacent lung showed the highest T cell clonality, higher than tumor, which suggests more focused antigenic responses in the uninvolved tumor-adjacent lung. Higher T cell density in blood was associated with longer overall survival, whereas higher clonality in adjacent lung was associated with shorter survival. Of the top 100 tumor clones, a median of 57 were detected in paired uninvolved adjacent lung; 28 were also among that lung's top 100. Multi-region tumor sequencing was not performed, so intratumor heterogeneity could not be excluded.

TCR beta CDR3 regions were sequenced from DNA using the immunoSEQ Assay. Processing in the source paper ran as follows. To compute T cell density, TCR beta template counts were normalized to usable DNA, which was estimated by amplifying housekeeping genes. Using the preseqR package, richness was estimated by extrapolating to 120,000 templates for tissue samples and 400,000 templates for PBMC samples. Clonality was defined by subtracting Pielou's evenness from one. Differential abundance testing on productive amino-acid clonotypes, with a minimum total count of 5 and an alpha of 0.1, was used to identify tissue-enriched TCRs. The Jaccard Index and the Morisita Overlap Index were used to measure repertoire overlap between compartments. GLIPH grouped TCR beta CDR3s together with public tetramer-defined viral CDR3s, and a viral motif had to include at least three viral sequences and show V-gene enrichment. TCRdb provides this immuneACCESS table in a form limited to in-frame rearrangements. Some clones are lacking; in checked studies, under half of them reflect an unresolved V gene, and why the rest are absent is not known. Clonal size and the V and J genes are those of that table, whereas D and trimming came from the DNA. In all, the sample holds 75,000 to 90,000 clones, and 84% of those were seen once. Together, the top ten hold approximately 3% of the sample.

At diagnosis, tumor, uninvolved tumor-adjacent lung and peripheral blood were collected and then preserved as a mix of FFPE and fresh-frozen material. For TCR repertoire profiling, blood samples were analyzed in the form of peripheral blood mononuclear cells. The origin of this receptor is a man aged 40 to 70 with stage I lung adenocarcinoma. Sequencing used peripheral blood, obtained before any cancer treatment.

CDR3 protein: CASSPLLQGFGAFF. The DNA is as follows: TGTGCCAGCAGCCCACTCCTACAGGGCTTTGGAGCTTTCTTT. The V and J genes are TRBV7-9 and TRBJ1-1, and TRBD1 may be the D gene, going by 6 matching bases. As encoded in the germline V gene (reference sequence), CDR1 is SEHNR while CDR2 is FQNEAQ. V is shortened by 5 bases, J by 10 bases, and the region joining them spans 20 bases. Measured from the cysteine to the phenylalanine, the CDR3 is 14 residues long. The read is trimmed to its CDR3 DNA, 42 bases read in frame from base 1.